Shown below are 10 T cell receptor beta chains from a single sample sequenced in a study of CD8 T cells in ankylosing spondylitis. MiXCR, run by TCRdb on the 5' RACE reads, gives a single entry per CDR3 protein. The sample includes roughly 260,000 distinct CDR3 sequences, 15% to 20% of them seen just once. The sequencing sample was made of blood, either unsorted or a sorted T cell fraction (not recorded which). Receptors originate from a male donor with ankylosing spondylitis or in good health (not recorded which).

This clonotype was seen a handful of times. This chain joins TRBV7-3 and TRBJ1-3, with D possibly being TRBD1 (5 bases). The length of the CDR3 is 15 residues. Germline-derived CDR1 and CDR2 are SGHTA and FQGTGA. The V and J ends lost 5 bases and 0 bases respectively, with 11 bases between them. The CDR3 region has the DNA TGTGCCAGCAGCCCCGAGGGGTCCTCTGGAAACACCATATATTTT. Its translation: CASSPEGSSGNTIYF.

This clonotype has more than one count but fewer than ten. The rearrangement links TRBV27 to TRBJ1-5; possibly TRBD1 for D (5 bases). The CDR3 has 16 residues. The germline gives CDR1 MNHEY, CDR2 SMNVEV (reference sequence). Trimming took off 7 bases at V and 3 bases at J, with 19 bases between the two ends. CDR3 DNA: TGTGCCAGCACCTCGATGGCTCAGGGAAACAATCAGCCCCAGCATTTT. It translates to CASTSMAQGNNQPQHF.

This clonotype was detected only a few times. The chain has TRBV28 and TRBJ2-5; 11 positions agree with TRBD1. Germline-derived CDR1 and CDR2 are MDHEN and SYDVKM. V was clipped by 3 bases and J by 1 base; unmatched bases: 1. The CDR3 spans 15 residues. Written as DNA, the CDR3 is TGTGCCAGCAGTTTTGGACAGGGGGCCCAAGAGACCCAGTACTTC. This translates into CASSFGQGAQETQYF.

This clonotype was seen ten or more times. The rearrangement uses TRBV20-1 and TRBJ2-1, with D maybe TRBD2 (5 bases). The CDR3 has 14 residues. Deletions cut 5 bases from V and 4 bases from J, with 15 bases between. Germline CDR1 and CDR2: DFQATT and SNEGSKA (reference sequence). CDR3 loop: CSAQGNSDYNEQFF. The CDR3 nucleotides are TGCAGTGCTCAAGGTAATAGCGATTACAATGAGCAGTTCTTC.

This clonotype appeared a few times. The gene calls are TRBV20-1 and TRBJ1-6, with 9 bases fitting TRBD1. The CDR3 loop spans 12 amino acids. The germline V gene has CDR1 DFQATT and CDR2 SNEGSKA (reference sequence). V was clipped by 6 bases and J by 9 bases; unmatched bases: 3. The DNA for the CDR3 is TGCAGTGCCGGGACAGGGATTTCACCCCTCCACTTT. It yields the protein CSAGTGISPLHF.

This clonotype was counted between two and nine times. V gene TRBV24-1 combines with J gene TRBJ1-5; D unresolved. Deletions cut 4 bases from V and 0 bases from J, with 15 bases between. Germline V lookup: CDR1 KGHDR, CDR2 SFDVKD. The CDR3 is 17 amino acids. CDR3 nucleotides: TGTGCCACCAGTGACTTAAGAAACCGAAATAGCAATCAGCCCCAGCATTTT. Translated, it gives CATSDLRNRNSNQPQHF.

This clonotype was observed many times. The rearrangement uses TRBV24-1 and TRBJ2-3, with a tentative D call TRBD2 (5 bases). The CDR3 covers 15 residues. With 3 bases removed from V and 2 bases from J, the gap between germline ends came to 11 bases. The V gene's germline CDR1 is KGHDR and CDR2 SFDVKD. CDR3 loop: CATSDQTRDTDTQYF. The CDR3 DNA reads TGTGCCACCAGTGATCAAACGAGGGACACAGATACGCAGTATTTT.

Many counts were recorded for this clonotype. The chain recombines TRBV6-1 with TRBJ2-1; 8 nucleotides line up with TRBD1. This CDR3 contains 16 residues. CDR1 MNHNS and CDR2 SASEGT come from the germline V gene. With V trimmed by 4 bases and J by 2 bases, 7 bases remained unmatched. The CDR3: CASSGDRLATYNEQFF. In DNA, the CDR3 is TGTGCCAGCAGTGGGGACAGGTTGGCCACCTACAATGAGCAGTTCTTC.

The table lists this clonotype with many counts. The chain recombines TRBV12-3 or TRBV12-4 with TRBJ1-5; D unclear. The CDR3 is 14 residues long. V was clipped by 5 bases and J by 5 bases, with 13 bases between them. CDR3 sequence reads: CASSPRQPYQPQHF. DNA of the CDR3: TGTGCCAGCAGTCCTAGACAACCGTATCAGCCCCAGCATTTT.

The rearrangement joins TRBV9 to TRBJ2-3; D possibly uses TRBD1 or TRBD2 (5 bases each). With 4 bases removed from V and 0 bases from J, the gap between germline ends came to 12 bases. Germline CDR1 and CDR2: SGDLS and YYNGEE. CDR3 size: 15 residues. The CDR3 loop is CASSPDGTSTDTQYF. Here the CDR3 DNA reads TGTGCCAGCAGCCCGGACGGGACCAGCACAGATACGCAGTATTTT.